This T cell receptor (beta chain) was obtained from a study of T cells expressing NK-cell markers (dated by TCRdb to 2018 to 2021). Looking at the study overall: Three sorted T-cell subsets (CD3+CD56+NKG2C+, CD3+CD56+NKG2C- and CD3+CD56-NKG2C+) from roughly 8 donors had their TCR beta-chain repertoires profiled. Seven of the eight sequenced donors were HCMV-seropositive and one was HCMV-seronegative. The eight sequenced donors were randomly selected healthy volunteers, three men and five women. Libraries were sequenced as 2 x 150 bp reads on Illumina HiSeq 2000/2500, MiSeq or NextSeq.

TCRdb records Illumina HiSeq 2000 as the sequencer. 5'RACE template switching, by which a universal primer site and unique molecular identifiers were added, was used to make TCR beta cDNA libraries. cDNA synthesis was primed from the TCR beta constant segment and was followed by two successive PCR amplification steps. The paper's processing steps were these. Reads were demultiplexed and grouped by UMI with MIGEC, and clonotypes were assembled and quantified with MiTCR. Only TCR cDNA sequences supported by at least two reads were kept to exclude erroneous sequences. The tcR package was used for downstream repertoire analysis, and clonotypes were matched across fractions by CDR3 nucleotide sequence plus V segment. VDJmatch was used to annotate antigen specificity against VDJdb, with one amino acid substitution in CDR3 allowed. After TCRdb reprocessed the reads, each CDR3 protein sequence was kept as one row, without DNA. It is TCRdb's table, rather than the study itself, that gives the V and J calls and clone size. The sample table on file contains roughly 180,000 distinct CDR3 sequences. The top ten constitute around 18% of the sample.

Broader findings and caveats from the paper: Those dominant clonotypes were again the most abundant among CD3+CD56-NKG2C+ cells in several donors, at roughly 25-60.1%. Whether the expanded NKG2C-expressing T cell clones were specific for HCMV antigens was left unclear. For six donors, the dominant CD3+CD56+NKG2C+ clonotypes were among the top 10 CD8+ clonotypes and accounted for roughly 1.0-7.5% of CD8+ T cells.

From a lookup of the germline V gene, CDR1 and CDR2 are ENHRY and SYGVKD. The CDR3 holds 16 amino acids from the cysteine to the phenylalanine. No DNA has been recorded. HCMV serostatus was determined by detecting HCMV-specific IgG in serum with a commercial ELISA kit. Peripheral blood mononuclear cells were isolated from blood by Ficoll density gradient centrifugation. A word on this clonotype: Its target antigen remains unknown.

This receptor was taken from a woman between 18 and 75 years old in good health. This receptor chain uses TRBV10-3 and TRBJ1-6; absent DNA, TCRdb's TRBD1 call cannot be checked. The sample was blood T cells: a sorted CD56 or NKG2C T cell subset, CD4+ or CD8+ T cells, or bulk PBMC T cells (not recorded which). CDR3 loop: CAISESVTGVSSPLHF.